The 14 T cell receptor beta chains listed next were all sequenced from one sample in a study of radiotherapy plus CTLA-4 blockade in lung cancer (dated by TCRdb to the late 2010s). Receptor libraries were prepared by the immunoSEQ multiplex PCR assay. TCRdb provides this immuneACCESS table in a form limited to in-frame rearrangements. Some clones are lacking; in checked studies, under half of them reflect an unresolved V gene, and why the rest are absent is not known. In all, the sample holds 30,000 to 40,000 clones, and roughly 70% of those were seen once. Together, the top ten hold 4% of the sample. The material sequenced was peripheral blood, taken from a patient treated with radiotherapy plus ipilimumab. These TCRs come from a human donor with non-small cell lung cancer who had stable disease on radiotherapy plus ipilimumab.

The CDR3 DNA reads TGTGCCAGTAGTATGGGAGGGCTAGCGGGAGGAGGCGAGACCCAGTACTTC. It translates to CASSMGGLAGGGETQYF. The chain is built from TRBV19 and TRBJ2-5, with 11 bases matching TRBD2. The junction had 11 bases not matched to a gene; V was cut back by 3 bases and J by 5 bases. The CDR3 is 17 amino acids. Germline CDR1 and CDR2: LNHDA and SQIVND (reference sequence).

The genes are TRBV28 and TRBJ1-5; perhaps TRBD1 as D (5 bases). CDR1 MDHEN and CDR2 SYDVKM come from the germline V gene. The CDR3 loop spans 15 amino acids. Trimming took off 1 base at V and 1 base at J, with 8 bases between the two ends. CDR3 residues: CASSLSAGSNQPQHF. The CDR3, as DNA: TGTGCCAGCAGTTTATCGGCAGGGAGCAATCAGCCCCAGCATTTT.

The chain combines TRBV6-1 with TRBJ2-5; TRBD2 matches at 14 bases. The CDR3 sequence is 16 residues long. The V gene end was trimmed by 0 bases and the J gene end by 10 bases; junction bases not matched to a gene: 7. The germline V gene has CDR1 MNHNS and CDR2 SASEGT. CDR3 amino acids: CASSEALGLAGVGQYF. The CDR3 region has the DNA TGTGCCAGCAGTGAAGCGTTGGGACTAGCGGGAGTGGGCCAGTACTTC.

There are a few counts of this clone. V gene TRBV7-8 combines with J gene TRBJ1-1, with D unclear. The CDR3 has 15 amino acids. Per germline, CDR1 SGHVS and CDR2 FQNEAQ. The germline V and J ends were trimmed by 2 bases and 1 base, with 11 bases remaining between them. The CDR3 loop is CASSLRRSANTEAFF. DNA of the CDR3: TGTGCCAGCAGCTTACGGAGGAGTGCGAACACTGAAGCTTTCTTT.

The rearrangement joins TRBV6-1 to TRBJ2-5, with 7 bases that match TRBD1. This CDR3 is built from 14 residues. Germline V lookup: CDR1 MNHNS, CDR2 SASEGT. The V and J ends lost 9 bases and 5 bases, in that order; junction bases with no gene match: 12. The CDR3 protein is CASISKTGRETQYF. The CDR3 bases are TGTGCCAGTATTTCGAAGACAGGGCGGGAGACCCAGTACTTC.

The rearrangement uses TRBV28 and TRBJ2-1; possibly TRBD2 for D (6 bases). Trimming cost V 1 base and J 7 bases, with 20 bases left between them. The CDR3 extends over 17 amino acids. Looked up from germline, CDR1 is MDHEN and CDR2 is SYDVKM. The CDR3 is CASSLSAGIVGYNEQFF. The CDR3 bases are TGTGCCAGCAGTTTATCAGCGGGCATAGTTGGGTATAATGAGCAGTTCTTC.

The chain uses TRBV5-1 and TRBJ2-7; possibly TRBD1 for D (6 bases). Germline V gives CDR1 SGHRS, CDR2 YFSETQ. The CDR3 has 12 amino acids. Trimming shortened V by 7 bases and J by 3 bases, and 11 bases separated the two germline ends. The CDR3 here is CASSTGIYEQYF. The CDR3 coding sequence is TGCGCCAGCTCAACAGGGATCTACGAGCAGTACTTC.

The chain is built from TRBV5-1 and TRBJ2-7; D is possibly TRBD2 (7 bases). Germline values: CDR1 SGHRS, CDR2 YFSETQ. Between the trimmed V and J ends, which lost 3 bases and 6 bases, there was a span of 19 bases. The CDR3 is 15 amino acids. CDR3 residues: CASSSARGQGGEQYF. In nucleotides, the CDR3 is TGCGCCAGCAGCTCCGCGCGGGGGCAAGGTGGCGAGCAGTACTTC. Full variable domain (missing parts from reference TRBV5-1 and TRBJ2-7): KAGVTQTPRYLIKTRGQQVTLSCSPISGHRSVSWYQQTPGQGLQFLFEYFSETQRNKGNFPGRFSGRQFSNSRSEMNVSTLELGDSALYLCASSSARGQGGEQYFGPGTRLTVT.

This chain joins TRBV7-9 and TRBJ2-3, with TRBD1 matching over 10 bases. Germline V gene sequence: CDR1 SEHNR, CDR2 FQNEAQ (reference sequence). Trimming took 5 bases from V and 4 from J; bases not matched to a gene: 6. This CDR3 has 15 residues. The CDR3 region has the DNA TGTGCCAGCAGCCCCGGACAGGGGGGGTCAGATACGCAGTATTTT. Protein product: CASSPGQGGSDTQYF.

The chain is built from TRBV4-3 and TRBJ2-7, with unresolved D. V lost 4 bases, J lost 2 bases, and 9 bases lay in between. CDR1 is LGHNA, CDR2 YSLEER, per germline. This CDR3 contains 13 residues. The CDR3 spells CASSLQVTYEQYF. The CDR3 nucleotides read TGCGCCAGCAGCCTGCAGGTTACCTACGAGCAGTACTTC.

The rearrangement links TRBV27 to TRBJ2-7; 9 nucleotides match TRBD1. The CDR3 has 15 amino acids. V was clipped by 5 bases and J by 0 bases; unmatched bases: 5. Germline V lookup: CDR1 MNHEY, CDR2 SMNVEV (reference sequence). CDR3 DNA sequence: TGTGCCAGCAGTCCCGGGACAGGGTCCTCCTACGAGCAGTACTTC. Its protein product is CASSPGTGSSYEQYF.

The rearrangement uses TRBV19 and TRBJ2-2; the D gene is possibly TRBD2 (6 bases). Trimming removed 3 bases at V and 0 bases at J, with 8 bases between. The CDR3 has 15 residues. Germline CDR1 and CDR2: LNHDA and SQIVND (reference sequence). In nucleotides, the CDR3 is TGTGCCAGTAGTATGGGGGGACCGAACACCGGGGAGCTGTTTTTT. Translation gives CASSMGGPNTGELFF.

This chain uses TRBV9 with TRBJ2-1; 8 bases line up with TRBD2. This CDR3 region has 16 residues. Germline-derived CDR1 and CDR2 are SGDLS and YYNGEE. The V segment lost 0 bases and the J segment 7 bases; nucleotides outside the gene matches: 9. The CDR3 protein is CASSVAGAGGQNEQFF. DNA of the CDR3: TGTGCCAGCAGCGTAGCTGGTGCGGGAGGTCAAAATGAGCAGTTCTTC. Variable domain in full (rest from reference TRBV9 and TRBJ2-1): DSGVTQTPKHLITATGQRVTLRCSPRSGDLSVYWYQQSLDQGLQFLIQYYNGEERAKGNILERFSAQQFPDLHSELNLSSLELGDSALYFCASSVAGAGGQNEQFFGPGTRLTVL.

This chain joins TRBV5-1 and TRBJ2-4, with TRBD1 matching 10 bases. Trimming removed 6 bases from V and 6 bases from J; junction bases left unmatched: 12. Germline CDR1 reads SGHRS; CDR2 reads YFSETQ. This CDR3 contains 16 residues. In nucleotides, the CDR3 is TGCGCCAGCAAAACAGGGACAGGGGCGCGGGGAAACATTCAGTACTTC. Translating it yields CASKTGTGARGNIQYF.